The next 10 T cell receptor beta chains were all read from a single sample in a study of blood T cell repertoires in COVID-19. The table came from immunoSEQ multiplex PCR; TCRdb's copy has only in-frame clones and leaves some out. The sample lists 55,000 to 70,000 clones; approximately 90% were seen once. Sequencing was done on a sample of PBMCs or T cells enriched from blood (not recorded which). These receptors were collected from a woman between 40 and 50 years old who had recovered from COVID-19.

This clone occurred a few times. The chain links TRBV18 to TRBJ1-1; 8 nucleotides match TRBD1. V was pared by 4 bases and J by 4 bases, with 5 bases of the junction left unmatched. From germline, CDR1 is KGHSH and CDR2 LQKENI. The CDR3 consists of 14 residues. Here the CDR3 DNA reads TGTGCCAGCTCACTTGGACAGGGCGGCACTGAAGCTTTCTTT. Translation: CASSLGQGGTEAFF.

V and J are TRBV10-1 and TRBJ2-1; tentative D call: TRBD2 (5 bases). CDR3 length: 13 amino acids. Germline V CDR1 and CDR2: WNHNN, SYGVQD (reference sequence). V lost 6 bases and J 2 bases, leaving 8 bases between the germline ends. The CDR3 here is CASSAGTYNEQFF. The CDR3 bases are TGCGCCAGCAGCGCCGGGACCTACAATGAGCAGTTCTTC.

The chain employs TRBV3-1 (or the pseudogene TRBV3-2) and TRBJ1-2, with TRBD1 matching 7 bases. Per the germline V gene, CDR1 is LGHDT and CDR2 is YNNKEL (reference sequence). CDR3 length equals 16 residues. Trimming cost V 0 bases and J 1 base; bases outside gene matches: 5. CDR3 in amino acids: CASSQDLHRGNYGYTF. The CDR3 bases are TGTGCCAGCAGCCAAGATTTACACAGGGGTAACTATGGCTACACCTTC.

The chain couples TRBV29-1 to TRBJ2-1; 8 nucleotides agree with TRBD1. Looked up from germline, CDR1 is SQVTM and CDR2 is ANQGSEA. With V trimmed by 7 bases and J by 7 bases, 6 bases remained unmatched. CDR3 length equals 12 residues. The CDR3 coding sequence is TGCAGCGCGGACAGGGCGCGAAATGAGCAGTTCTTC. This gives the protein CSADRARNEQFF.

The chain carries TRBV14 and TRBJ1-1; D ambiguous. In germline, CDR1 is SGHDN, CDR2 FVKESK. This CDR3 has 13 amino acids. V lost 1 base and J lost 5, with 8 bases in between. In DNA, the CDR3 is TGTGCCAGCAGCCAAGTTTCAGGAACTGAAGCTTTCTTT. Protein: CASSQVSGTEAFF.

This sequence joins TRBV19 and TRBJ1-1; weak D call: TRBD1 (5 bases). This CDR3 has 13 amino acids. Germline V gene lookup returns CDR1 LNHDA and CDR2 SQIVND (reference sequence). V gave up 8 bases and J gave up 0 bases, with 10 bases separating them. The DNA of the CDR3 is TGTGCCAGTGGGGCCACTATGAACACTGAAGCTTTCTTT. The encoded protein is CASGATMNTEAFF.

The J gene is TRBJ2-5, the V gene TRBV7-2, with D maybe TRBD1 (6 bases). Between the trimmed V and J ends, which lost 3 bases and 5 bases, there was a span of 13 bases. The germline CDR1 and CDR2 sequences are SGHTA and FQGNSA. CDR3 length equals 14 residues. This CDR3 reads CASSFRQGMETQYF. The CDR3 DNA is TGTGCCAGCAGCTTCCGCCAGGGGATGGAGACCCAGTACTTC.

The rearrangement uses TRBV18 and TRBJ2-7; the D gene is possibly TRBD2 (6 bases). Germline V gives CDR1 KGHSH, CDR2 LQKENI. V lost 2 bases, J lost 2 bases, and 19 bases lay in between. This CDR3 comprises 17 residues. The CDR3: CASSPERESTGAYEQYF. DNA of the CDR3: TGTGCCAGCTCACCAGAGCGCGAGTCTACGGGGGCCTACGAGCAGTACTTC.

The genes are TRBV19 and TRBJ1-2; possibly TRBD1 for D (5 bases). The CDR3 has 20 amino acids. Germline CDR1 LNHDA, CDR2 SQIVND (reference sequence). Trimming took off 6 bases at V and 2 bases at J, with 31 bases between the two ends. CDR3 coding DNA: TGTGCCAGTAGAGGGGTATCGGCACAGGCCCCTGCCACATCAAACTATGGCTACACCTTC. Its translation is CASRGVSAQAPATSNYGYTF.

J is TRBJ2-1 and V is TRBV12-5; 8 positions agree with TRBD2. Germline V lookup: CDR1 LGHNT, CDR2 FRNRAP. V trimming: 4 bases; J trimming: 1 base; junction bases outside the gene matches: 9. The CDR3 is 17 residues long. CDR3 nucleotide sequence: TGTGCTAGTGGTTGGGTAGGCGCGGGGGGTTCCTACAATGAGCAGTTCTTC. Protein: CASGWVGAGGSYNEQFF. Full variable domain (outside the CDR3, taken from reference TRBV12-5 and TRBJ2-1): DARVTQTPRHKVTEMGQEVTMRCQPILGHNTVFWYRQTMMQGLELLAYFRNRAPLDDSGMPKDRFSAEMPDATLATLKIQPSEPRDSAVYFCASGWVGAGGSYNEQFFGPGTRLTVL.